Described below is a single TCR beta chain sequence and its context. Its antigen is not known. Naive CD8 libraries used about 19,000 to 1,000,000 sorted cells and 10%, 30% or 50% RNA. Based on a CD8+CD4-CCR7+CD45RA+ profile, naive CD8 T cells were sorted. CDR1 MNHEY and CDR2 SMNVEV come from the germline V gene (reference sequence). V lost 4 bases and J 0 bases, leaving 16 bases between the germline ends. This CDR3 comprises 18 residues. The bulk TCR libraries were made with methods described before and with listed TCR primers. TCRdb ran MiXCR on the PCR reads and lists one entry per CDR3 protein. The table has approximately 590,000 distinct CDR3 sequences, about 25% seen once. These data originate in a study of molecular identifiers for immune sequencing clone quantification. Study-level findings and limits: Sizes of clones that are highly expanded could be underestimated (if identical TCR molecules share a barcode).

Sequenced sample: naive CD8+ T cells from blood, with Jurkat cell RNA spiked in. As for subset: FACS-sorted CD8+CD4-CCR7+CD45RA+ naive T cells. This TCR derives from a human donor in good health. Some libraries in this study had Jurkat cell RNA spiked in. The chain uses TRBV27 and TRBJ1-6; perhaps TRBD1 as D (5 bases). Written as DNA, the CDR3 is TGTGCCAGCAGTTCGAAAGATCAGGGACGCTCCTATAATTCACCCCTCCACTTT. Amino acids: CASSSKDQGRSYNSPLHF.